Following are 15 T cell receptor beta chains from one sample sequenced in a study of T cell responses to AZD1222 COVID-19 vaccine. Produced via immunoSEQ multiplex PCR; TCRdb's table is partial and in-frame only. Among 110,000 to 150,000 clones listed, 92% were seen once. Sequences were derived from peripheral blood, sampled on day 0 of AZD1222 vaccination. The source is an adult in good health.

The chain has TRBV24-1 and TRBJ2-1, with D possibly being TRBD2 (7 bases). This CDR3 region has 14 residues. Germline CDR1 reads KGHDR; CDR2 reads SFDVKD. Trimming took off 5 bases at V and 6 bases at J, with 13 bases between the two ends. The DNA for the CDR3 is TGTGCCACCAGTGGAGGGGGGGCGGGCAATGAGCAGTTCTTC. It is translated as CATSGGGAGNEQFF.

The gene calls are TRBV5-6 and TRBJ1-5; D remains unclear. The CDR3 has 16 amino acids. V was pared by 2 bases and J by 0 bases, with 12 bases between. Germline V CDR1 and CDR2: SGHDT, YYEEEE. In nucleotides, the CDR3 is TGTGCCAGCAGCTTAGGAGGGTTCTATAGCAATCAGCCCCAGCATTTT. It codes for CASSLGGFYSNQPQHF.

The chain carries TRBV9 and TRBJ1-4; TRBD1 is a possible D gene (5 bases). CDR1 is SGDLS and CDR2 is YYNGEE in the germline V gene. Trimming pared 2 bases from V and 8 bases from J, leaving 13 bases between. The CDR3 is made up of 14 amino acids. In DNA form, the CDR3 reads TGTGCCAGCAGCGTGTCAGGGAACGGCGAAAAACTGTTTTTT. This gives the protein CASSVSGNGEKLFF.

The chain employs TRBV18 and TRBJ1-2; D may be TRBD1 (6 bases). Germline lookup yields CDR1 KGHSH and CDR2 LQKENI. V gave up 2 bases and J gave up 4 bases, with 14 bases separating them. The CDR3 covers 15 residues. The CDR3 DNA is TGTGCCAGCTCACCAGACTTTGGACAGAGCTATGGCTACACCTTC. Translation: CASSPDFGQSYGYTF.

The rearrangement joins TRBV6-1 to TRBJ1-2; D remains ambiguous. Germline CDR1 reads MNHNS; CDR2 reads SASEGT. The V end lost 3 bases, the J end lost 4 bases, and 12 bases lay between the germline ends. There are 14 residues in the CDR3. CDR3 protein: CASSDPGFVYGYTF. CDR3 nucleotide sequence: TGTGCCAGCAGTGACCCGGGCTTCGTCTATGGCTACACCTTC.

J is TRBJ2-2 and V is TRBV30; the match to TRBD2 covers 9 bases. Germline CDR1 is GTSNPN and CDR2 is SVGIG (reference sequence). V was clipped by 1 base and J by 7 bases; unmatched bases: 7. CDR3 length equals 15 residues. The CDR3 sequence is CAWSGRTSVFGELFF. Written as DNA, the CDR3 is TGTGCCTGGAGTGGCAGGACTAGCGTATTCGGGGAGCTGTTTTTT.

This chain links TRBV4-1 with TRBJ1-4, with D unresolved. CDR3 length: 15 amino acids. Trimming pared 1 base from V and 4 bases from J, leaving 10 bases between. Germline values: CDR1 MGHRA, CDR2 YSYEKL. The CDR3 coding sequence is TGCGCCAGCAGCCAAGTAGGGCAGCTTAATGAAAAACTGTTTTTT. Its translation: CASSQVGQLNEKLFF.

V and J are TRBV13 and TRBJ1-1; the D is unclear. The CDR3 covers 15 residues. Trimming took 6 bases from V and 0 from J, leaving 14 bases between them. CDR1 is PRHDT and CDR2 is FYEKMQ in the germline V gene (reference sequence). The CDR3 nucleotides are TGTGCCAGCAGTCCCTTAGGACGGCTGAACACTGAAGCTTTCTTT. This gives the protein CASSPLGRLNTEAFF.

The chain links TRBV11-3 to TRBJ2-1, with 13 bases fitting TRBD2. J lost 10 bases, V lost 1 base, and 7 bases had no gene match. Germline values: CDR1 SGHNT, CDR2 YENEEA. The CDR3 consists of 16 residues. The CDR3 DNA reads as TGTGCCAGCAGCTTAGCACTAGCGGGAGGGCCGCGGGAGCAGTTCTTC. This gives the protein CASSLALAGGPREQFF.

The chain recombines TRBV5-8 with TRBJ2-1, with D possibly matching TRBD1 (6 bases). V lost 3 bases and J lost 3, with 13 bases in between. The CDR3 totals 15 residues. Per germline, CDR1 SGHTS and CDR2 YDEGEE. In DNA form, the CDR3 reads TGTGCCAGCAGCTCAACGGACAGAAACTACAATGAGCAGTTCTTC. Translated, it gives CASSSTDRNYNEQFF.

This clone has just a few counts. The CDR3 region is CASTQDRAREQYF. The CDR3 DNA reads as TGTGCCAGCACACAAGACAGGGCCCGCGAGCAGTACTTC. The gene calls are TRBV12-3 or TRBV12-4 and TRBJ2-7; 7 bases are a match to TRBD1. The CDR3 extends over 13 amino acids. The V segment lost 7 bases and the J segment 6 bases; nucleotides outside the gene matches: 9.

This clone was observed once. The chain recombines TRBV4-2 with TRBJ2-7; D gene ambiguous. Germline V lookup: CDR1 LGHNA, CDR2 YNFKEQ. V was trimmed by 5 bases and J by 3 bases, leaving 14 bases between them. CDR3 size: 14 residues. In nucleotides, the CDR3 is TGTGCCAGCAGCTCCGAAGGAAACAACTACGAGCAGTACTTC. Protein product: CASSSEGNNYEQYF.

The rearrangement joins TRBV13 to TRBJ2-5; TRBD1 aligns across 9 bases. J gave up 5 bases and V 5 bases, and 9 bases lay outside the gene matches. Per germline, CDR1 PRHDT and CDR2 FYEKMQ (reference sequence). The CDR3 covers 15 residues. The CDR3 coding sequence is TGTGCCAGCAGCGGACCGACAGGGGGAAGGGAGACCCAGTACTTC. It yields the protein CASSGPTGGRETQYF.

The chain employs TRBV7-9 and TRBJ2-7; the D is unclear. Germline V gives CDR1 SEHNR, CDR2 FQNEAQ (reference sequence). CDR3 length: 14 amino acids. The germline V and J ends were trimmed by 4 bases and 0 bases, with 10 bases remaining between them. The CDR3 loop is CASSSRASSYEQYF. The CDR3 bases are TGTGCCAGCAGCTCCCGGGCTAGCTCCTACGAGCAGTACTTC.

The chain has TRBV7-9 and TRBJ2-1; D remains ambiguous. CDR1 is SEHNR, CDR2 FQNEAQ, per germline (reference sequence). The length of the CDR3 is 13 residues. V shed 5 bases and J shed 4 bases, with 9 bases lying between them. CDR3 in DNA: TGTGCCAGCAGCCCGGAGTTGTACAATGAGCAGTTCTTC. Its translation is CASSPELYNEQFF.